The rows below give T cell receptor beta chains drawn from one sample of a study of regulatory T cells in long-lasting Graves disease. Using its own MiXCR run on the multiplex PCR reads, TCRdb lists one record per CDR3 protein. The table lists under 250,000 distinct CDR3 sequences, around 20% of them singletons, with around 13% in the top ten. The source was peripheral blood mononuclear cells (PBMCs), collected at new diagnosis, from a patient treated with antithyroid drugs. These receptors were collected from a female donor with Graves disease. CDR3s leave out the opening cysteine and the closing phenylalanine or tryptophan. Clone size is shown for a subset of rows, as once, few, many or a class of expanded clone.

j_gene,abundance,v_gene,CDR3aa
TRBJ2-3,many,TRBV12-3/TRBV12-4,ASRGLAELITDTQY
TRBJ2-1,many,TRBV12-3/TRBV12-4,ASSGLDNEQF
TRBJ1-2,few,TRBV4-1,ASSQGDSSRIYT
TRBJ1-2,many,TRBV11-2,ASSFAPDLYGYT
TRBJ1-3,once,TRBV30,AWSVPTENSGNTIY
TRBJ1-1,few,TRBV18,ASSPGAQGTNTEAF
TRBJ2-1,many,TRBV20-1,SARDGTSGRNGYNEQF
TRBJ1-6,.,TRBV28,ASSRGGGNSPLH
TRBJ1-5,once,TRBV6-1,ASILNEAGRNQPQH
TRBJ2-3,.,TRBV7-2,ASSQTTGARTDTQY
TRBJ1-1,many,TRBV7-8,ASSLGTSGTEAF
TRBJ2-5,many,TRBV12-3/TRBV12-4,ASSSGETQY
TRBJ2-7,many,TRBV12-3/TRBV12-4,ASSLDRVDEQY
TRBJ2-5,many,TRBV18,ASSPQAGSDETQY
TRBJ1-2,many,TRBV7-3,ASSLAGEGYGYT
TRBJ2-2,many,TRBV5-1,ASSLEGRAGELF
TRBJ2-3,many,TRBV9,ASSSRPRGTDTQY
TRBJ1-2,many,TRBV27,ASSLSSRGSDGYT
TRBJ1-6,many,TRBV7-2,ASRTGTGNSPLH
TRBJ1-1,many,TRBV30,AWSLGGGTF
TRBJ1-2,few,TRBV6-2/TRBV6-3,ASSANRGNYGYT
TRBJ1-3,.,TRBV29-1,SVGDRRSGNTIY
TRBJ2-1,many,TRBV7-3,ASSFNSEGKQF
TRBJ2-2,.,TRBV7-3,ASSQTGHITGELF
TRBJ2-7,many,TRBV24-1,ATSRDASSYEQY
TRBJ2-1,many,TRBV27,ASREIAGGYDEQF
TRBJ2-3,many,TRBV5-1,ASSLFSDSTDTQY
TRBJ2-6,many,TRBV2,ASSPRAAWSGANVLT
TRBJ1-2,few,TRBV12-3/TRBV12-4,ASSFFDPRDGYT
TRBJ2-3,many,TRBV28,ASRGGLAGPGSTDTQY
TRBJ1-1,many,TRBV7-3,ASSLSRNTEAF
TRBJ2-1,.,TRBV19,ASSSRTSGFYNEQF
TRBJ2-7,.,TRBV11-3,ASSLGRLREQY
TRBJ2-3,many,TRBV7-2,ASSLVNFVDTQY
TRBJ2-1,.,TRBV7-9,ASRRGLADYNEQF
TRBJ2-1,many,TRBV7-8,ASSQLAGSHNEQF
TRBJ2-5,few,TRBV19,ASSMRSWPPQETQY
TRBJ2-5,many,TRBV11-2,ASSLIRTSQETQY
TRBJ2-5,.,TRBV5-1,ASSLDVRSSETQY
TRBJ2-3,few,TRBV7-9,ASSSGVDTQY
TRBJ2-1,many,TRBV10-3,AISRANEQF
TRBJ1-1,many,TRBV7-2,ASSSGRVFGAF
TRBJ2-1,.,TRBV4-2,ASSTSTANSYNEQF
TRBJ2-1,many,TRBV5-4,ASSSPRGQF
TRBJ2-1,.,TRBV6-1,ASSPTKGSGAYNEQF
TRBJ2-4,few,TRBV19,ASRSGLGGNIQY
TRBJ2-3,many,TRBV5-1,ASSFFASGTDTQY
TRBJ2-7,many,TRBV12-3/TRBV12-4,ASNPRGTGGYEQY
TRBJ2-3,many,TRBV10-1,ASSESLAASTDTQY
TRBJ2-5,many,TRBV3-1,ASSQTSGGETQY
TRBJ2-3,many,TRBV27,ASSFGTGRDTQY
TRBJ1-3,few,TRBV10-3,AIKGPSGNTIY
TRBJ2-1,many,TRBV18,ASSPQNSNNEQF